This is a list of T cell receptor beta chains from one sample in a study of CD8 T cells in Susac syndrome. TCRdb reanalysed the immunoSEQ multiplex PCR reads using MiXCR and keeps one entry per CDR3 protein. The repertoire holds under 200,000 distinct CDR3 sequences, roughly 94% seen once, with around 0.16% in the top ten. The sequenced sample consisted of CD8+ T cells from PBMCs. All receptors come from a human donor with Susac syndrome. Each CDR3 is given with its conserved first and last residue. The D gene is left open where the match is weak. Some rows have no size entry. The others give once, few or many, or a class for an expanded clone.

>TRBJ2-1|NA|once|TRBV13
TGTGCCAGCAGCTTAGGTCGGCGGTCGGAACAGTTCTTC
CASSLGRRSEQFF
>TRBJ1-1|NA|NA|TRBV6-1
TGTGCCAGCTCCAGGGTTCTGAACACTGAAGCTTTCTTT
CASSRVLNTEAFF
>TRBJ2-7|NA|NA|TRBV2
TGTGCCACCCACATACCAAGAAAATTGGGCTACGAGCAGTACTTC
CATHIPRKLGYEQYF
>TRBJ2-3|NA|once|TRBV6-1
TGTGCCAGCAGTGACCCCCCGGCGGCGTCTAGCACAGATACGCAGTATTTT
CASSDPPAASSTDTQYF
>TRBJ1-3|NA|NA|TRBV29-1
TGCAGCGTTGAGGAGAACACCATATATTTT
CSVEENTIYF
>TRBJ1-6|NA|NA|TRBV5-6
TGTGCCAGCAGCCGCGGGAGCGGGCCCCTCCACTTT
CASSRGSGPLHF
>TRBJ2-3|NA|NA|TRBV5-4
TGTGCCAGCAGCGCAGGGAGCAGCACAGATACGCAGTATTTT
CASSAGSSTDTQYF
>TRBJ1-1|NA|NA|TRBV29-1
TGCAGCATTGCCTTGCGGGGTCGCCCGAACACTGAAGCTTTCTTT
CSIALRGRPNTEAFF
>TRBJ2-5|NA|NA|TRBV13
TGTGCCAGCAGCTTATACGGGACTCTTCAAGAGACCCAGTACTTC
CASSLYGTLQETQYF
>TRBJ2-1|NA|NA|TRBV7-9
TGTGCCAGCAGCGCTCCCGTGACAGGAGATGAGCCCAATGAGCAGTTCTTC
CASSAPVTGDEPNEQFF
>TRBJ2-7|NA|few|TRBV4-1
TGTGCCAGCTCACAAGTAAGGGACTACGAGCAGTACTTC
CASSQVRDYEQYF
>TRBJ1-6|NA|NA|TRBV6-1
TGTGCCAGCAAGGGAGTAATGTGGGATTCACCCCTCCACTTT
CASKGVMWDSPLHF
>TRBJ2-3|NA|NA|TRBV7-8
TGTGCCAGCAGCTTTCCCCCGGAAAACCTCCGCACAGATACGCAGTATTTT
CASSFPPENLRTDTQYF
>TRBJ1-2|NA|NA|TRBV4-1
TGCGCCAGCAGCCAAGGGCCTTCTGACTATGGCTACACCTTC
CASSQGPSDYGYTF
>TRBJ2-1|NA|NA|TRBV20-1
TGCAGTGCTGGGGAGTTTTCCGTGGATGAGCAGTTCTTC
CSAGEFSVDEQFF
>TRBJ2-2|TRBD2|NA|TRBV5-4
TGTGCCAGCAGCCTAGAAAGCGGGACTATATCACCGATGGGGGAGCTGTTTTTT
CASSLESGTISPMGELFF
>TRBJ2-7|TRBD2|NA|TRBV20-1
TGCAGTGCTCGGAGGCGGGAGGGCTACGAGCAGTACTTC
CSARRREGYEQYF
>TRBJ2-5|TRBD2|once|TRBV7-9
TGTGCCAGCAGCTTAGCCTTAGCGGGAGTCGAGACCCAGTACTTC
CASSLALAGVETQYF
>TRBJ2-1|NA|NA|TRBV27
TGTGCCAGCAGTTTACAGGGCCGGAATGAGCAGTTCTTC
CASSLQGRNEQFF
>TRBJ2-7|NA|NA|TRBV5-1
TGCGCCAGCAGCCTCGGGACACCAACCTACGAGCAGTACTTC
CASSLGTPTYEQYF
>TRBJ2-7|NA|NA|TRBV11-2
TGTGCCAGCAGCTTCACACTAGGGACGGACCCCTACGAGCAGTACTTC
CASSFTLGTDPYEQYF
>TRBJ2-7|NA|NA|TRBV4-1
TGCGCCAGCAGTGAGACGCCCGGGACATCTGCCTACGAGCAGTACTTC
CASSETPGTSAYEQYF
>TRBJ2-3|TRBD2|NA|TRBV20-1
TGCAGTGCTAGCGAGCGGGGGGCCCTCGTAAGCACAGATACGCAGTATTTT
CSASERGALVSTDTQYF
>TRBJ1-3|NA|NA|TRBV2
TGTGCCAGCAGTGAATTTTTCGGCAGCTCTGGAAACACCATATATTTT
CASSEFFGSSGNTIYF
>TRBJ1-3|NA|NA|TRBV12-3/TRBV12-4
TGTGCCAGCAGCTTCGCGGGCATGAGCTCTGGAAACACCATATATTTT
CASSFAGMSSGNTIYF
>TRBJ2-3|TRBD2|NA|TRBV9
TGTGCCAGCAGCGTAGCCCGCGGGGGGACTAACACAGATACGCAGTATTTT
CASSVARGGTNTDTQYF
>TRBJ2-1|NA|NA|TRBV6-5
TGTGCCAGCAGTTACCGAGTCGAGGGGCATGAGCAGTTCTTC
CASSYRVEGHEQFF
>TRBJ2-7|NA|once|TRBV20-1
TGCAGTGCTAGCCTCTTAGATATTAGCGGATCCTACGAGCAGTACTTC
CSASLLDISGSYEQYF
>TRBJ2-5|NA|NA|TRBV7-2
TGTGCCAGCAGCTTATCATCGGACAGAAACCAAGAGACCCAGTACTTC
CASSLSSDRNQETQYF
>TRBJ2-1|NA|NA|TRBV7-9
TGTGCCAGCAGCCCCCCCAGGGCGAATGAGCAGTTCTTC
CASSPPRANEQFF
>TRBJ1-4|TRBD1|NA|TRBV9
TGTGCCAGCAGCGCAGGGGGAACTACTAATGAAAAACTGTTTTTT
CASSAGGTTNEKLFF
>TRBJ1-1|NA|NA|TRBV7-3
TGTGCCAGCAGCTTAAGTCTAGACGAAAAAGCTTTCTTT
CASSLSLDEKAFF
>TRBJ2-5|TRBD2|NA|TRBV9
TGTGCCAGCAGCGCCGGACTAGCGGGGGGCCAAGAGACCCAGTACTTC
CASSAGLAGGQETQYF
>TRBJ2-7|NA|NA|TRBV28
TGTGCCAGCAGCCACGGGACTTTGCTCGGCTACGAGCAGTACTTC
CASSHGTLLGYEQYF
>TRBJ2-7|TRBD1|NA|TRBV28
TGTGCCAGCAGTTACCCCGGGACAGGGTACGAGCAGTACTTC
CASSYPGTGYEQYF
>TRBJ2-2|TRBD1|NA|TRBV6-5
TGTGCCAGCAGTTACGAAGCCGGACAGGGGATCGGGGAGCTGTTTTTT
CASSYEAGQGIGELFF
>TRBJ2-2|NA|NA|TRBV6-5
TGTGCCAGCAGTTGGTATGAGAACATCGGGGAGCTGTTTTTT
CASSWYENIGELFF
>TRBJ1-2|NA|NA|TRBV20-1
TGCAGTGCAAGACAGTACCCGTCCTATGGCTACACCTTC
CSARQYPSYGYTF
>TRBJ2-7|TRBD2|NA|TRBV6-5
TGTGCCAGCAGTTACTCCTCCGGGGTAGCGGGGGGATACGAGCAGTACTTC
CASSYSSGVAGGYEQYF
>TRBJ2-2|NA|NA|TRBV25-1
TGTGCCAGCAGTGAAGGTACAGACACCGGGGAGCTGTTTTTT
CASSEGTDTGELFF
>TRBJ1-5|NA|NA|TRBV20-1
TGCAGTGCTAGAGATGCGGGGGTGGGTCAGCCCCAGCATTTT
CSARDAGVGQPQHF
>TRBJ1-1|NA|NA|TRBV2
TGTGCCAAGATGGGACGGGGTAAGGCTGAAGCTTTCTTT
CAKMGRGKAEAFF
>TRBJ1-2|NA|few|TRBV12-3/TRBV12-4
TGTGCCAGCAGTTTAGTGGGCGGCTATGGCTACACCTTC
CASSLVGGYGYTF